This is a list of T cell receptor beta chains from one sample in a study of OX40 agonist ivuxolimab in advanced cancers. Method: immunoSEQ multiplex PCR; TCRdb's copy keeps in-frame clones and lacks some. Counted here are over 75,000 clones, 70% to 90% occurring once; the ten biggest clones make up roughly 1.4%. Specimen: CD4+ or CD8+ T cells sorted from blood, collected in a trial of the OX40 agonist ivuxolimab. The receptors originated from an adult with an advanced solid tumor such as melanoma, head and neck, liver or kidney cancer. Each CDR3 is given with its conserved first and last residue. D genes are given only for firm matches. Part of the rows lack a size; the others show once, few, many or a class for expanded clones.

d_call: -; v_call: TRBV7-7; clone_size: few; j_call: TRBJ1-4; cdr3_nt: TGTGCTAGCAGCAAGGAAGGACGAGGAAAACTGTTTTTT; cdr3_aa: CASSKEGRGKLFF
d_call: -; v_call: TRBV5-1; clone_size: -; j_call: TRBJ1-1; cdr3_nt: TGCGCCAGCAGCTTGGGGCAGGCTATCAACACTGAAGCTTTCTTT; cdr3_aa: CASSLGQAINTEAFF
d_call: -; v_call: TRBV7-7; clone_size: -; j_call: TRBJ1-1; cdr3_nt: TGTGCTAGCAGTCTCCTTATGAACACTGAAGCTTTCTTT; cdr3_aa: CASSLLMNTEAFF
d_call: -; v_call: TRBV2; clone_size: -; j_call: TRBJ1-1; cdr3_nt: TGTGCCAGCAGTGAGGCCGTTGAAGCTTTCTTT; cdr3_aa: CASSEAVEAFF
d_call: -; v_call: TRBV7-6; clone_size: -; j_call: TRBJ2-5; cdr3_nt: TGTGCCAGCAGCTTATTATCTGGTGCCCAAGAGACCCAGTACTTC; cdr3_aa: CASSLLSGAQETQYF
d_call: -; v_call: TRBV19; clone_size: -; j_call: TRBJ2-7; cdr3_nt: TGTGCCAGTACTGGCAGATCTTACGAGCAGTACTTC; cdr3_aa: CASTGRSYEQYF
d_call: TRBD1; v_call: TRBV4-1; clone_size: -; j_call: TRBJ1-5; cdr3_nt: TGCGCCAGCAGCAAAGGCCCCTTCCTTGGGACAGGGGCAGCTAATCAGCCCCAGCATTTT; cdr3_aa: CASSKGPFLGTGAANQPQHF
d_call: TRBD2; v_call: TRBV29-1; clone_size: -; j_call: TRBJ2-7; cdr3_nt: TGCAGCGTTGAAGAACTAGCGGGAAGCGGGCAGTACTTC; cdr3_aa: CSVEELAGSGQYF
d_call: -; v_call: TRBV7-2; clone_size: -; j_call: TRBJ1-2; cdr3_nt: TGTGCCAGCAGCTTAGGGGACACTGGTAGGGGTGGCTACACCTTC; cdr3_aa: CASSLGDTGRGGYTF
d_call: -; v_call: TRBV14; clone_size: few; j_call: TRBJ1-5; cdr3_nt: TGTGCCAGCAGCCAAATGACGAATCAGCCCCAGCATTTT; cdr3_aa: CASSQMTNQPQHF
d_call: TRBD2; v_call: TRBV27; clone_size: once; j_call: TRBJ2-3; cdr3_nt: TGTGCCAGCAGTTTACGTACTAGCGGGAGTGTAGATACGCAGTATTTT; cdr3_aa: CASSLRTSGSVDTQYF
d_call: -; v_call: TRBV27; clone_size: -; j_call: TRBJ1-5; cdr3_nt: TGTGCCAGCCGTCCTGGGACAAGAGGCAATCAGCCCCAGCATTTT; cdr3_aa: CASRPGTRGNQPQHF
d_call: -; v_call: TRBV25-1; clone_size: -; j_call: TRBJ2-7; cdr3_nt: TGTGCCAGCAGTATCGGGACATTCTCTCCCGAGCAGTACTTC; cdr3_aa: CASSIGTFSPEQYF
d_call: -; v_call: TRBV5-6; clone_size: -; j_call: TRBJ1-4; cdr3_nt: TGTGCCAGCAGCTTTTTCACGGGATTTCCTGCAACTAATGAAAAACTGTTTTTT; cdr3_aa: CASSFFTGFPATNEKLFF
d_call: -; v_call: TRBV5-1; clone_size: -; j_call: TRBJ1-1; cdr3_nt: TGCGCCAGCAGCTTTAACGGACGCAAGGACACTGAAGCTTTCTTT; cdr3_aa: CASSFNGRKDTEAFF
d_call: TRBD1; v_call: TRBV18; clone_size: -; j_call: TRBJ2-1; cdr3_nt: TGTGCCGGCTCACCACTCGGACAGGGAGGCTCCTACAATGAGCAGTTCTTC; cdr3_aa: CAGSPLGQGGSYNEQFF
d_call: -; v_call: TRBV6-5; clone_size: -; j_call: TRBJ2-4; cdr3_nt: TGTGCCAGCAGCTCCGAGGGGGACATTCAGTACTTC; cdr3_aa: CASSSEGDIQYF
d_call: -; v_call: TRBV19; clone_size: -; j_call: TRBJ1-5; cdr3_nt: TGTGCCAGTAGTGGAGGTGGACGGGACAATCAGCCCCAGCATTTT; cdr3_aa: CASSGGGRDNQPQHF